This paragraph reports one T cell receptor beta chain. This specimen comes from a study of blood T cell repertoires in COVID-19. Background on the study: Collection of acute and convalescent COVID-19 samples took place in the United States, Italy and Spain. T cells, B-cell-depleted T cells, or PBMCs supplied cDNA or gDNA.

As originally analysed: Researchers report that nucleated cell counts were estimated from reference gene primer amplification. The assay was immunoSEQ multiplex PCR, and TCRdb's table has in-frame clones only and misses some. V, J and clone size reflect that table, while D and trimming were determined from the DNA. This table holds 200,000 to 250,000 clones, around 82% found once. V was pared by 3 bases and J by 5 bases, with 11 bases between. Germline CDR1 KGHSH, CDR2 LQKENI. This CDR3 contains 14 residues. The sample comprised peripheral blood. The V call is TRBV18, the J call TRBJ2-1; a weak D match, TRBD2 (6 bases). The receptor comes from an elderly woman with acute or convalescent COVID-19. The CDR3 sequence: CASSPGGYHNEQFF. The CDR3 DNA is TGTGCCAGCTCACCGGGGGGATACCACAATGAGCAGTTCTTC.